These T cell receptor beta chains were read from a single sample in a study of blood T cells in healthy people across ages. TCRdb reanalysed the 5' RACE reads using MiXCR and keeps one entry per CDR3 protein. The sample shows under 2,000,000 distinct CDR3 sequences, around 50% of them seen only once. The specimen was blood. All receptors come from a woman in her thirties or forties in good health. Both conserved end residues are part of each CDR3. A D gene is named only where the DNA matches it firmly. For some rows the clone size is stated as once, few or many, or as a class when expanded; others skip it.

V	size	J	D	CDR3	DNA
TRBV7-8	.	TRBJ1-2	.	CASSYEAQHYGYTF	TGTGCCAGCAGCTATGAGGCCCAGCACTATGGCTACACCTTC
TRBV6-2/TRBV6-3	.	TRBJ2-5	.	CASSYLETQAQYF	TGTGCCAGCAGTTACTTGGAGACCCAGGCCCAGTACTTC
TRBV6-5	few	TRBJ1-2	.	CASMATNYGYTF	TGTGCCAGCATGGCGACCAACTATGGCTACACCTTC
TRBV7-9	.	TRBJ1-2	.	CASSFESPLYGYTF	TGTGCCAGCAGCTTTGAGAGCCCCCTCTATGGCTACACCTTC
TRBV20-1	.	TRBJ2-6	.	CSALTWSGANVLTF	TGCAGTGCTTTGACGTGGTCTGGGGCCAACGTCCTGACTTTC
TRBV6-6	many	TRBJ2-5	TRBD1	CASSYGTGGWQYF	TGTGCCAGCAGTTACGGGACAGGGGGATGGCAGTACTTC
TRBV5-6	.	TRBJ1-2	.	CASSPPQTGHGYTF	TGTGCCAGCAGCCCCCCCCAGACAGGACATGGCTACACCTTC
TRBV12-3/TRBV12-4	.	TRBJ2-3	TRBD1	CASSRGQAKDTQYF	TGTGCCAGCAGTAGGGGGCAGGCAAAAGATACGCAGTATTTT
TRBV4-2	.	TRBJ2-3	TRBD2	CVSSQGHTSGGADTQYF	TGTGTCAGCAGCCAAGGCCATACTAGCGGGGGGGCCGATACGCAGTATTTT
TRBV6-6	.	TRBJ2-3	TRBD2	CASRPLAGGLSTDTQYF	TGTGCCAGCAGACCCTTAGCGGGGGGCCTCAGCACAGATACGCAGTATTTT
TRBV4-2	many	TRBJ2-7	TRBD2	CASSQGGLADYEQYF	TGTGCCAGCAGCCAAGGAGGACTAGCGGATTACGAGCAGTACTTC
TRBV28	.	TRBJ1-2	TRBD1	CASSSDRGSYYGYTF	TGTGCCAGCAGTTCGGACAGGGGTTCATACTATGGCTACACCTTC
TRBV9	few	TRBJ2-1	.	CASSPNGGNEQFF	TGTGCCAGCAGCCCCAATGGAGGCAATGAGCAGTTCTTC
TRBV7-9	.	TRBJ2-3	TRBD2	CASSPRISGGATDTQYF	TGTGCCAGCAGCCCAAGGATCAGCGGGGGGGCGACAGATACGCAGTATTTT
TRBV11-2	.	TRBJ2-1	.	CASSLEAGGNEQFF	TGTGCCAGCAGCTTGGAGGCAGGTGGGAATGAGCAGTTCTTC
TRBV29-1	few	TRBJ2-3	.	CSVGSPSTDTQYF	TGCAGCGTTGGTTCCCCGAGCACAGATACGCAGTATTTT
TRBV6-4	.	TRBJ2-3	.	CANSDSGGTDTQYF	TGTGCCAACAGTGACTCAGGGGGCACAGATACGCAGTATTTT
TRBV13	once	TRBJ1-1	.	CASSLETELRNTEAFF	TGTGCCAGCAGCTTAGAGACAGAGCTAAGAAACACTGAAGCTTTCTTT
TRBV20-1	.	TRBJ1-1	.	CSASLPGSTEAFF	TGCAGTGCTAGTCTCCCGGGGTCGACTGAAGCTTTCTTT
TRBV24-1	few	TRBJ2-1	.	CATSDGSDNEQFF	TGTGCCACCAGTGATGGGTCGGACAATGAGCAGTTCTTC
TRBV4-1	.	TRBJ2-5	TRBD1	CASSQEGGTGGHEQYF	TGCGCCAGCAGCCAAGAGGGAGGGACAGGGGGACATGAGCAGTACTTC
TRBV20-1	few	TRBJ2-5	TRBD2	CSASELAGVPRKQYF	TGCAGTGCTAGCGAACTAGCGGGGGTTCCTAGGAAGCAGTACTTC
TRBV5-6	.	TRBJ1-6	TRBD1	CASSGTGVFNSPLHF	TGTGCCAGCAGCGGGACAGGGGTTTTTAATTCACCCCTCCACTTT
TRBV23-1	.	TRBJ2-1	.	CATWEECGSYNEQFF	TGCGCCACCTGGGAGGAGTGTGGCTCCTACAATGAGCAGTTCTTC
TRBV7-9	few	TRBJ2-1	TRBD1	CASTRQDRVHEQFF	TGTGCCAGCACCCGGCAGGACAGGGTACATGAGCAGTTCTTC
TRBV25-1	.	TRBJ2-1	TRBD1	CASSEAGTGMIPYEQFF	TGTGCCAGCAGTGAAGCTGGGACAGGGATGATTCCCTACGAGCAGTTCTTC